This record concerns one T cell receptor beta chain sequence. In the authors' methods: Amplification from reference gene primers served as the basis for estimated nucleated cell counts. Clones were sequenced by immunoSEQ multiplex PCR, and TCRdb holds only the in-frame ones, with some missing. From that table come the V and J calls and clone size; the DNA was used to work out D and trimming. Among fewer than 300,000 clones listed, approximately 91% were seen once. This record belongs to a study of blood T cell repertoires in COVID-19. The wider study: Samples taken during acute and convalescent COVID-19 were collected in the United States, Italy and Spain.

The CDR3 length is 15 residues. Germline values: CDR1 SEHNR, CDR2 FQNEAQ (reference sequence). J was trimmed by 2 bases and V by 4 bases; bases with no gene match: 6. The receptor's source is a man in his late teens or twenties with active or convalescent COVID-19. The sequenced sample consisted of peripheral blood. The chain carries TRBV7-9 and TRBJ1-2, with 8 bases matching TRBD1. CDR3: CASSSGTGLNYGYTF. In nucleotides, the CDR3 is TGTGCCAGCAGCTCAGGGACAGGACTCAACTATGGCTACACCTTC. The entire variable domain, with the rest obtained from reference TRBV7-9 and TRBJ1-2, is as follows: DTGVSQNPRHKITKRGQNVTFRCDPISEHNRLYWYRQTLGQGPEFLTYFQNEAQLEKSRLLSDRFSAERPKGSFSTLEIQRTEQGDSAMYLCASSSGTGLNYGYTFGSGTRLTVV.